This passage covers 18 T cell receptor beta chains from one sample sequenced in a study of cytomegalovirus exposure and HLA in healthy donors. With 60 Vbeta and 13 Jbeta primers, the PCR was carried out. Method: immunoSEQ multiplex PCR; TCRdb's copy keeps in-frame clones and lacks some. The sample shows about 83,000 clones, roughly 80% of them seen only once. Sequencing used PBMCs. Source of these receptors: a woman between 25 and 40 years old in good health and CMV-seronegative.

This chain links TRBV5-1 with TRBJ2-5; TRBD2 matches at 7 bases. The V gene's germline CDR1 is SGHRS and CDR2 YFSETQ. This CDR3 has 16 residues. Trimming took 1 base from V and 4 from J; bases not matched to a gene: 10. The CDR3 sequence is CASSLYGGSAGETQYF. DNA of the CDR3: TGCGCCAGCAGCTTGTATGGCGGGAGCGCTGGAGAGACCCAGTACTTC.

The rearrangement uses TRBV28 and TRBJ2-7; perhaps TRBD1 as D (5 bases). The CDR3 has 14 amino acids. The germline CDR1 and CDR2 sequences are MDHEN and SYDVKM. Trimming removed 5 bases from V and 3 bases from J, with 14 bases in between. CDR3 coding DNA: TGTGCCAGCAGTCCCCAGCTAGGGGACTACGAGCAGTACTTC. Residues: CASSPQLGDYEQYF.

The gene calls are TRBV5-1 and TRBJ1-1; TRBD1 is a possible D gene (6 bases). CDR3 size: 15 residues. CDR1 and CDR2 (germline): SGHRS, YFSETQ. Between the trimmed V and J ends, which lost 0 bases and 1 base, there was a span of 10 bases. The CDR3 sequence: CASSLADRKNTEAFF. The DNA of the CDR3 is TGCGCCAGCAGCTTGGCCGACAGGAAGAACACTGAAGCTTTCTTT.

The rearrangement uses TRBV6-1 and TRBJ2-1; D is undetermined. The V gene's germline CDR1 is MNHNS and CDR2 SASEGT. This CDR3 is 13 amino acids long. V lost 1 base to trimming and J lost 5 bases, with 6 bases between them. CDR3 sequence reads: CASSEEYDNEQFF. DNA for the CDR3: TGTGCCAGCAGTGAAGAATATGACAATGAGCAGTTCTTC.

To note about this clone: An end of the junction does not agree with germline; a read error may underlie this. The chain is built from TRBV7-9 and TRBJ2-7; tentative D call: TRBD2 (6 bases). This CDR3 spans 15 amino acids. From germline, CDR1 is SEHNR and CDR2 FQNEAQ (reference sequence). CDR3 residues: CSSSLERGESYEQYF. CDR3 nucleotide sequence: TGTTCCAGCAGCTTAGAACGCGGGGAATCCTACGAGCAGTACTTC. The full variable domain, rest sourced from reference TRBV7-9 and TRBJ2-7, is DTGVSQNPRHKITKRGQNVTFRCDPISEHNRLYWYRQTLGQGPEFLTYFQNEAQLEKSRLLSDRFSAERPKGSFSTLEIQRTEQGDSAMYLCSSSLERGESYEQYFGPGTRLTVT.

J is TRBJ2-7 and V is TRBV9, with D perhaps TRBD2 (6 bases). V shed 0 bases and J shed 4 bases, with 14 bases lying between them. In germline, CDR1 is SGDLS, CDR2 YYNGEE. This CDR3 is built from 15 residues. The CDR3 loop reads CASSVEVGSGYEQYF. CDR3 in DNA: TGTGCCAGCAGCGTAGAGGTCGGGAGTGGGTACGAGCAGTACTTC.

The J gene is TRBJ2-1, the V gene TRBV6-5; D possibly corresponds to TRBD1 (6 bases). CDR3 length: 11 amino acids. Trimming pared 5 bases from V and 10 bases from J, leaving 9 bases between. Germline loops: CDR1 MNHEY, CDR2 SVGAGI. The DNA of the CDR3 is TGTGCCAGCAGTACGGACAGCGAGCAGTTCTTC. Amino acid sequence: CASSTDSEQFF.

The CDR3 nucleotides read TGCGCCAGCAGGCCCGACAGAGCTAACTATGGCTACACCTTC. It codes for CASRPDRANYGYTF. The genes are TRBV5-1 and TRBJ1-2; the D gene is possibly TRBD1 (5 bases). This CDR3 is 14 amino acids long. V dropped 5 bases and J dropped 0 bases, with 11 bases sitting between them. The germline CDR1 and CDR2 sequences are SGHRS and YFSETQ.

The rearrangement joins TRBV9 to TRBJ2-5; 8 bases align to TRBD1. V lost 5 bases, J lost 1 base, and 10 bases stayed unmatched. The germline CDR1 and CDR2 sequences are SGDLS and YYNGEE. The CDR3 is 16 residues long. The CDR3 region has the DNA TGTGCCAGCAGGGAGAGGACAGGGAATTTCCAAGAGACCCAGTACTTC. Encoded protein: CASRERTGNFQETQYF.

The genes are TRBV5-4 and TRBJ2-7; 7 positions agree with TRBD1. This CDR3 spans 17 amino acids. V lost 1 base, J lost 3 bases, and 13 bases stayed unmatched. The V gene's germline CDR1 is SGHNT and CDR2 YYREEE (reference sequence). In DNA, the CDR3 is TGTGCCAGCAGCTTGTTTATGGGGAGACAGGGAGACTACGAGCAGTACTTC. This sequence encodes CASSLFMGRQGDYEQYF.

The chain combines TRBV28 with TRBJ2-1; 14 bases map to TRBD2. V lost 3 bases, J lost 7 bases, and 2 bases stayed unmatched. The CDR3 has 15 residues. Germline lookup yields CDR1 MDHEN and CDR2 SYDVKM. The DNA for the CDR3 is TGTGCCAGCAGTTTGTGGACTAGCGGGGGGAATGAGCAGTTCTTC. Translating it yields CASSLWTSGGNEQFF.

This clone was seen a handful of times. This chain uses TRBV7-9 with TRBJ2-2; TRBD2 aligns across 7 bases. The CDR3 totals 18 residues. J lost 3 bases, V lost 1 base, and 11 bases had no gene match. Germline V gene lookup returns CDR1 SEHNR and CDR2 FQNEAQ (reference sequence). The DNA for the CDR3 is TGTGCCAGCAGCTTAGGGCTCGGTAGCGGGTACCACACCGGGGAGCTGTTTTTT. The encoded protein is CASSLGLGSGYHTGELFF.

The chain couples TRBV30 to TRBJ2-7; D may be TRBD1 (5 bases). The CDR3 totals 16 residues. Trimming removed 2 bases from V and 2 bases from J, with 19 bases in between. CDR1 and CDR2 (germline): GTSNPN, SVGIG (reference sequence). The CDR3 bases are TGTGCCTGGAGTCCTTACAGGCACTCACAGACCTACGAGCAGTACTTC. Translating it yields CAWSPYRHSQTYEQYF.

The chain joins TRBV6-1 to TRBJ2-1; 7 nucleotides match TRBD1. J was trimmed by 7 bases and V by 7 bases; bases with no gene match: 13. The CDR3 covers 15 residues. The germline V gene has CDR1 MNHNS and CDR2 SASEGT. Written as DNA, the CDR3 is TGTGCCAGCATGGCCCCACAGGGGTATTTGAATGAGCAGTTCTTC. This gives the protein CASMAPQGYLNEQFF.

This chain joins TRBV9 and TRBJ2-5, with a weak D call TRBD2 (5 bases). The germline gives CDR1 SGDLS, CDR2 YYNGEE. The CDR3 sequence is 15 residues long. Trimming took 4 bases from V and 2 from J, leaving 15 bases between them. The CDR3 region has the DNA TGTGCCAGCAGCCAGTGGCCCAGCGGACAAGAGACCCAGTACTTC. Translation: CASSQWPSGQETQYF. Variable domain in full (rest from reference TRBV9 and TRBJ2-5): DSGVTQTPKHLITATGQRVTLRCSPRSGDLSVYWYQQSLDQGLQFLIQYYNGEERAKGNILERFSAQQFPDLHSELNLSSLELGDSALYFCASSQWPSGQETQYFGPGTRLLVL.

The chain uses TRBV30 and TRBJ1-5; D not certain. Trimming pared 2 bases from V and 4 bases from J, leaving 9 bases between. CDR3 length: 13 amino acids. CDR1 is GTSNPN, CDR2 SVGIG, per germline (reference sequence). The CDR3, as DNA: TGTGCCTGGAGTTCTAAGAGGAATCAGCCCCAGCATTTT. Translating it yields CAWSSKRNQPQHF.

This rearrangement joins TRBV18 to TRBJ2-2; TRBD1 matches at 8 bases. V lost 0 bases and J lost 6; bases outside the gene matches: 6. The V gene's germline CDR1 is KGHSH and CDR2 LQKENI. This CDR3 has 16 residues. The CDR3 bases are TGTGCCAGCTCACCACCGACAGGGGAGTACGCCGGGGAGCTGTTTTTT. Its protein product is CASSPPTGEYAGELFF.

This clone has just one count. The chain joins TRBV4-2 to TRBJ2-1, with 8 bases fitting TRBD2. The trim removed 1 base at V and 0 bases at J, leaving 2 bases unmatched. Germline values: CDR1 LGHNA, CDR2 YNFKEQ. The CDR3 has 16 residues. CDR3: CASSQASGSSYNEQFF. The CDR3 DNA is TGTGCCAGCAGCCAAGCCAGCGGGAGCTCCTACAATGAGCAGTTCTTC.